This T cell receptor (beta chain) was captured in a study of CD8+ T cells in alopecia areata listed by TCRdb under 2018. Notes on the research overall: Treated patients were enrolled in an open-label pilot trial of oral tofacitinib at 5 to 10 mg twice daily for moderate-to-severe alopecia areata. Patients stayed on tofacitinib for 6 to 18 months and then had 6 months of follow-up off drug so that delayed response and recurrence could be assessed. Disease severity in treated patients was measured with the SALT score, which quantifies the percentage of affected scalp surface area. High-throughput TCRbeta sequencing was used to examine T cell clonal expansion in alopecia areata in both the C3H/HeJ mouse model and human patients. On the human side, TCRbeta sequencing was run on scalp tissue and on sorted CD4+ and CD8+ peripheral blood T cells from healthy controls and from alopecia areata patients with either patchy or totalis/universalis disease. Tofacitinib-treated patients had biopsies at baseline and at 4 and 24 weeks of treatment, with a later scalp biopsy in several patients. Clonality in the scalp was compared among normal scalp (n=4), patchy alopecia areata scalp (n=8), and alopecia totalis/universalis scalp (n=8). RNA came from the PAXgene miRNA kit for fixed scalp, the miRNeasy kit for PBMCs, and the RNeasy kit for mouse skin. immunoSEQ multiplex PCR using 35 Vbeta forward primers and 13 Jbeta reverse primers was used to amplify TCRbeta CDR3 regions.

The library was made by the immunoSEQ multiplex PCR assay. RNA was extracted from all samples and reverse transcribed into cDNA as template for TCR sequencing. SuperScript III was used to make first-strand cDNA, primed with a 2:1 mix of oligo-dT and random hexamers. A synthetic immune receptor repertoire was used to measure amplification bias, and any remaining bias was corrected computationally. In the paper's pipeline: Raw reads were preprocessed to remove errors, and CDR3 was defined according to IMGT conventions as the region from the conserved cysteine to phenylalanine. To get clonality, Shannon entropy was normalized by log2 of the number of productive unique TCRs and the result was subtracted from 1. Whether each scalp clone was CD4 or CD8 was inferred by checking scalp TCRbeta sequences against the CD4 and CD8 repertoires from sorted blood. TCRdb took this table from immuneACCESS and kept in-frame rearrangements with V and J called. Such tables lack part of the clones; where checked against another copy, unresolved V genes explain under half of the gap, and the rest is unexplained. For V, J and clone size, that table is used; D and trimming come from the DNA. The sample table records about 160,000 clones; under 70% of these occur just once. Of the sample, approximately 0.91% is held by the ten largest clones.

Results the study describes overall, beyond this receptor: The treated cohort was small, with a single nonresponder, so links between baseline CD8+ expansion and response need larger studies. TCR sequences shared between patients were less clear than in mice, possibly partly because of HLA diversity in the patient population. Many expanded lesional clones persisted in scalp and blood during tofacitinib treatment, which may partly explain relapse after stopping treatment. Compared with normal scalp, lesional scalp had higher clonality and more expanded CD8+ clones, particularly in alopecia totalis/universalis, a pattern that suggests antigenic drive. Tofacitinib significantly lowered scalp clonality and the number of expanded CD8+ clones among the top 100 scalp clones. Scalp TCR repertoire analysis is complicated because resident alphabeta T cells in normal human skin are also sequenced, whereas mouse skin is dominated by gammadelta T cells.

A single count supports this clone. Its antigen is currently not known. One base away there is no much larger clone; base qualities are not given. The time point label here, explained by the study, means: less than five weeks on oral tofacitinib. What the treatment or condition label conveys for this sample: oral pan-JAK inhibitor, 5-10 mg twice daily. Peripheral blood and lesional scalp punch biopsies were obtained from patients with alopecia areata. PBMCs were isolated by density centrifugation and stained for CD3, CD4 and CD8, after which CD4+ and CD8+ T cells were sorted on a FACSAria. From its cysteine to its phenylalanine, the CDR3 spans 10 amino acids. Left in the record is the CDR3 DNA by itself, 30 bases read in frame from the first base. Per the germline V gene, SQVTM is the CDR1 and ANQGSEA is the CDR2. Trimming removed 6 bases from V and 8 bases from J, leaving 10 bases between the germline ends.

The material sequenced was CD4+ T cells sorted from blood, taken at week 4, from a patient treated with tofacitinib. The TCR originated in a human donor with alopecia areata. The rearranged chain carries TRBV29-1 and TRBJ1-1; the best D guess is TRBD1, with 6 bases matching. The CDR3 protein is CSVEDREAFF. The bases read TGCAGCGTCGAGGACAGAGAAGCTTTCTTT.